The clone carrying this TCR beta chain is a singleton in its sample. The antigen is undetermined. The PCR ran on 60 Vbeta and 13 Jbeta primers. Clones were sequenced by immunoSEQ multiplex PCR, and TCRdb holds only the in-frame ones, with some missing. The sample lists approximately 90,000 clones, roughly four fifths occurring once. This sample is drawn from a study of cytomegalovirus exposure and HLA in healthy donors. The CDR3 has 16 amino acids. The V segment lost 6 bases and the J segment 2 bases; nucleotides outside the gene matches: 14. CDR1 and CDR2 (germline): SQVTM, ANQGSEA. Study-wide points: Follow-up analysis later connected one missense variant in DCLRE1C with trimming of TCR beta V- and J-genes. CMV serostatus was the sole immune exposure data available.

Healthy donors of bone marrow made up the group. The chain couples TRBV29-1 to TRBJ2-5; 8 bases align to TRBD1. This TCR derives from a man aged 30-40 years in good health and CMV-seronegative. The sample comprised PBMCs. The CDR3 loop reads CSVGGQGEGPQETQYF. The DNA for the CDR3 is TGCAGCGTGGGCGGACAGGGAGAAGGACCACAAGAGACCCAGTACTTC.